This T cell receptor beta chain came from a study of cytotoxic CD8 clonotypes in ibrutinib-treated CLL. Overall study findings and caveats: While tracking circulating CD8+ T-cell counts, baseline clonality exceeded that of age-matched healthy donors. There were differences in sampling times between sustained-remission and progressing patients. Baseline levels were approached again at progression, after clonality had risen at ibrutinib response.

This CDR3 spans 15 amino acids. From germline, CDR1 is SGHAT and CDR2 FQNNGV. V gave up 2 bases and J gave up 5 bases, with 12 bases separating them. Comments on this clone: Its antigen remains unknown.

Depths of 1 in 200,000 to 1 in 1 million T cells were the sequencing target. Profiled with immunoSEQ multiplex PCR; TCRdb holds only in-frame clones, not every one. The table includes around 310,000 clones, around four fifths detected once. The material sequenced was PBMCs, taken before ibrutinib treatment. The rearrangement joins TRBV11-2 to TRBJ2-2; D may be TRBD1 (6 bases). This TCR derives from a human donor with chronic lymphocytic leukemia. In nucleotides, the CDR3 is TGTGCCAGCAGCTTAACAGGGATGGGAACCGGGGAGCTGTTTTTT. Encoded protein: CASSLTGMGTGELFF.